The rows below give T cell receptor beta chains drawn from one sample of a study of regulatory T cells in long-lasting Graves disease. Via MiXCR, TCRdb re-called the multiplex PCR reads, giving one row per CDR3 protein. The sample yields roughly 500,000 distinct CDR3 sequences, about 12% seen once. The same specimen was also included in a second study, on T cells in Graves' hyperthyroidism and ophthalmopathy.

The sequences come from peripheral blood mononuclear cells (PBMCs), collected at new diagnosis, from a patient treated with antithyroid drugs. Source of these receptors: a woman between 25 and 40 years old with Graves disease. Each CDR3 is given with its conserved first and last residue.

v_call cdr3_aa
TRBV12-3/TRBV12-4 CASTAAVNTEAFF
TRBV11-2 CASSLVPRIRNTIYF
TRBV9 CASSVTWNVHGYTF
TRBV6-6 CASSYSRGKGNTEAFF
TRBV19 CASSIGVDTEAFF
TRBV30 CAWSVASGANVLTF
TRBV2 CASSWTGVASPLHF
TRBV28 CASRMTSFYEQYF
TRBV28 CASSSPRQLYNPPLHF
TRBV7-8 CASSLDRDLEEAFF
TRBV27 CASSLSGTSGIRF
TRBV19 CASSTAGGSYEQYF
TRBV27 CASSLLRPVGGARETQYF
TRBV2 CASSPRTEQYF
TRBV7-9 CASSLRGTGTEKLFF
TRBV6-2/TRBV6-3 CASSSRTGVETQYF
TRBV11-3 CASSLRGAPGYEQYF
TRBV6-1 CAIPGQGRNSPLHF
TRBV27 CASTPGWSPDEQFF
TRBV5-1 CASSAGGRTYEQYF
TRBV29-1 CSVEGRTGGYANYGYTF
TRBV6-2/TRBV6-3 CASSESAGGPADTQYF
TRBV5-6 CASSRTGYSEAFF
TRBV13 CASSLISGTAQETQYF
TRBV5-1 CASSLDAPGTEAFF
TRBV7-2 CASSAQRNTEAFF
TRBV4-3 CASSQDLGQGQSGYTF
TRBV19 CASSGGGQYNEQFF
TRBV7-2 CASSLASMGGADTQYF
TRBV9 CASSVPGTVIGEQFF
TRBV20-1 CSAGKVPGQGWGFYEQYF
TRBV28 CASSTRLAGDETQYF
TRBV19 CASTTGIIRDEKLFF
TRBV7-2 CASSYNRATSTDTQYF
TRBV4-2 CASSQQWGTSPYEQYF
TRBV5-1 CASSLFPGAGYGYTF
TRBV10-3 CAISEKREGSYEQYF
TRBV29-1 CSFQGASRAEAFF
TRBV15 CATSRRSISIIGTDTQYF
TRBV18 CASSLQGNNEKLFF
TRBV4-1 CANYPSSYNSPLHF
TRBV20-1 CSAKDRPETQYF
TRBV4-1 CASSQTAFGQGNQPQHF
TRBV28 CASSLQAGGPIYEQYF
TRBV11-2 CASSFGTSNYGYTF
TRBV4-2 CASSQSGSMIADTQYF
TRBV2 CASIGKGGNEQFF
TRBV9 CASSAHRGPARFF
TRBV28 CASSSDRTGRNYGYTF
TRBV2 CASSGVTGRQPQHF
TRBV6-1 CASRVSRFYGYTF
TRBV28 CASSLRVSLNYGYTF